This T cell receptor beta chain was obtained from a study of cytomegalovirus exposure and HLA in healthy donors. General study results and limits: Both high specificity and high sensitivity reportedly marked the classifier's diagnosis of cytomegalovirus status. The finding came from a later analysis; first-cohort TCR clusters tended to co-occur in the 130 or so validation repertoires.

Sequencing used immunoSEQ multiplex PCR; TCRdb keeps in-frame clones, though not all of them. The sample yields about 360,000 clones, roughly 85% seen once. Comments on this clone: Its antigen is still unknown.

The CDR3 has 14 residues. The ends were cut back, 2 bases at V and 0 bases at J, with 4 bases in the middle. CDR1 LNHDA and CDR2 SQIVND come from the germline V gene (reference sequence). The chain carries TRBV19 and TRBJ2-2, with D unresolved. Sequences were obtained from PBMCs. This clonotype originated in a woman under 30 in good health and CMV-seronegative. The CDR3: CASSINTNTGELFF. The CDR3 DNA reads TGTGCCAGTAGTATAAACACGAACACCGGGGAGCTGTTTTTT. The full variable domain, rest sourced from reference TRBV19 and TRBJ2-2, is DGGITQSPKYLFRKEGQNVTLSCEQNLNHDAMYWYRQDPGQGLRLIYYSQIVNDFQKGDIAEGYSVSREKKESFPLTVTSAQKNPTAFYLCASSINTNTGELFFGEGSRLTVL.